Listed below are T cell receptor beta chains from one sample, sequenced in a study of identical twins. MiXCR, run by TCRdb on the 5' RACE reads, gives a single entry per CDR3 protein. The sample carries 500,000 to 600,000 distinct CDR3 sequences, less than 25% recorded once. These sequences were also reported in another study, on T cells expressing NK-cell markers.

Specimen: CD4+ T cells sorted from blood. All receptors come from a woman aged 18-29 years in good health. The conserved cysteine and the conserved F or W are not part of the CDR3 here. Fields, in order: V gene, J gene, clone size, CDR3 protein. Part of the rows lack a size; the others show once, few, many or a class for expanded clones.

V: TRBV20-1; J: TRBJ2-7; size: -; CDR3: SALRTSGGTYEQY
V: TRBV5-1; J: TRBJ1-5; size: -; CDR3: ASSFTGTGGQPQH
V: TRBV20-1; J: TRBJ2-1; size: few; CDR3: SARATLSSYNEQF
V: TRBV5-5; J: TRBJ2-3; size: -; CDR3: ASSSNPMGWGNTQY
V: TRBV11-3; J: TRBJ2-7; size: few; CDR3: ASSLEGTSGAAEQY
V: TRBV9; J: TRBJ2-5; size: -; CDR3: ASSVEGQGETQY
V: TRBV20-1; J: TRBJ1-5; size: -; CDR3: SATTGPDQPQH
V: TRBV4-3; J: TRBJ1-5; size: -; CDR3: ASSQQINQPQH
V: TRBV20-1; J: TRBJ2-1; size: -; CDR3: SASLGFSGRTSGEQF
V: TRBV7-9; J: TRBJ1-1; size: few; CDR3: ASSGQGTGYEAF
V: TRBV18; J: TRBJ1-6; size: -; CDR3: ASSPGTNSYNSPLH
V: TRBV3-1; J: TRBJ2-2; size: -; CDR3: ASSRTGTSGELF
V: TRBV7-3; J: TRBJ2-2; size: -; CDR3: ASSSRQGLSIGELF
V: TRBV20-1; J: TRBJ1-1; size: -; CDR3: SAVVGGSYTEAF
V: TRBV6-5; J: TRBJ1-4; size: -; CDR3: ASSSGQGASNEKLF
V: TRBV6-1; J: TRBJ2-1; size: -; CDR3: ASMRVSYNEQF
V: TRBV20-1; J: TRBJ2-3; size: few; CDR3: SATRQGSTDTQY
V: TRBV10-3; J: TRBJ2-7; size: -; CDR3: AISRGEYYEQY
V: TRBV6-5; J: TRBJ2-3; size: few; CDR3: ASSSAGEADTQY
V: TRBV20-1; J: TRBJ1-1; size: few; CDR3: SASPTGAAERNTEAF
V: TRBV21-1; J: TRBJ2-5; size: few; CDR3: ASSKVGVRGYGETQY
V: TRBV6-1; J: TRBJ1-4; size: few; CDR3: ASSRRDNEKLF
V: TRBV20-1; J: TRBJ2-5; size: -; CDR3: SANRRAQGETQY
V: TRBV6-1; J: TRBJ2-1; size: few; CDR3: VVSDEQF
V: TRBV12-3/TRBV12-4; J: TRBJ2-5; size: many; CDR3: ASSFYVGPQETQY
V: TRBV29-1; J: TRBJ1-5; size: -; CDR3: SVAWTINQPQH
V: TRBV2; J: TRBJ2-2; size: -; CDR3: ATRTSGSSGELF
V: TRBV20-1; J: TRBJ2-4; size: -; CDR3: SASQNIQY
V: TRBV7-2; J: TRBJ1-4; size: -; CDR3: ASSVAEKLF
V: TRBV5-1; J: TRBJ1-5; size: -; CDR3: ASWTPGPLLSPHNQPQH
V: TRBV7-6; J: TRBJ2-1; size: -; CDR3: ASSPISSGPYNEQF
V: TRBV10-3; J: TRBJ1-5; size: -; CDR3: AIQEIHGRGPQH
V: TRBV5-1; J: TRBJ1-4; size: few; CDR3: ASSLNSGTGEKLF
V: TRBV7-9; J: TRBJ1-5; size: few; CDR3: ASSPDGDQPQH
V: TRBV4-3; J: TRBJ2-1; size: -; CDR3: ASSTRGRVYEQF
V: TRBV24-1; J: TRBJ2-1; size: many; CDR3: ATSGSGLSQTNEQF
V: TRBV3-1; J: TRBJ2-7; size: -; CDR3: ASRLTSELSYEQY
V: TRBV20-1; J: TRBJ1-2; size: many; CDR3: SAFSGVGYT
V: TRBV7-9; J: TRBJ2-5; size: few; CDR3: ASARQGRSVGETQY
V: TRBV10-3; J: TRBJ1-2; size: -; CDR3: AIRLQGGGYT
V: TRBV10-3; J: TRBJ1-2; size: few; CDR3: AISPISGGYT
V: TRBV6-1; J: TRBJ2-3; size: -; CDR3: ASSPDRTDTQY
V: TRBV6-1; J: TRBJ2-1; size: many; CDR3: ASKGGLLWNEQF
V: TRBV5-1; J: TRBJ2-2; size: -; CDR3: ATTKGIRTGATNTGELF
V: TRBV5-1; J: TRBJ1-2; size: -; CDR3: ASSFETNYGYT
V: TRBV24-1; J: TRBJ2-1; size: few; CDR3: ATSDASGSSYNEQF
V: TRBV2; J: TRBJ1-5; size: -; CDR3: ASSGQFGQPQH
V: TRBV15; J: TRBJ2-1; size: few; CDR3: ATSRVGTSDHEQF
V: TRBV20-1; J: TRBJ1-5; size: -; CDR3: SARSGGEGNQPQH
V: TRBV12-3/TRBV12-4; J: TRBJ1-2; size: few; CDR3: ASSLRGPSYGYT